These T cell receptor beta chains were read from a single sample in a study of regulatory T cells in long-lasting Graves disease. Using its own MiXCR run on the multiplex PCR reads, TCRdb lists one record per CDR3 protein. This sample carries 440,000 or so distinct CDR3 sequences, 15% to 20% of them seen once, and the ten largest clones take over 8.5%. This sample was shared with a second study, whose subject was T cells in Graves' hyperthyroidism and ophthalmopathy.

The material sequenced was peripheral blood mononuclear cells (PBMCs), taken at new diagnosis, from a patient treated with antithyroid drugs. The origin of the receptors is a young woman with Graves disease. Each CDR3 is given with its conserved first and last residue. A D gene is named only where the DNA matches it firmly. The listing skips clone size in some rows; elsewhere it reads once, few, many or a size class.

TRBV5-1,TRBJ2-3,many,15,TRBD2,CASSPAGGPADTQYF,TGCGCCAGCAGCCCAGCGGGAGGGCCAGCAGATACGCAGTATTTT
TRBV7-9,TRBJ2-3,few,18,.,CASSPPRGARGYTDTQYF,TGTGCCAGCAGCCCCCCGAGGGGGGCGAGGGGCTACACAGATACGCAGTATTTT
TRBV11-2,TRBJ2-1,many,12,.,CASSSQTSEQFF,TGTGCCAGCAGCTCCCAGACTTCCGAGCAGTTCTTC
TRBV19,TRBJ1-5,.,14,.,CASSMDSFNQPQHF,TGTGCCAGTAGTATGGACAGTTTCAATCAGCCCCAGCATTTT
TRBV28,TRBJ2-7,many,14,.,CASTVGPGGYEQYF,TGTGCCAGCACCGTGGGCCCCGGGGGCTACGAGCAGTACTTC
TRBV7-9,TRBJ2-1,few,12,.,CASSPNRGEQFF,TGTGCCAGCAGCCCTAATCGGGGTGAGCAGTTCTTC
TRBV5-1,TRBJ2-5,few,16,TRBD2,CASSSELAGGLKTQYF,TGCGCCAGCAGCTCCGAACTAGCGGGAGGGCTAAAGACCCAGTACTTC
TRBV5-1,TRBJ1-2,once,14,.,CASSSTGTTRGYTF,TGCGCCAGCAGCTCTACCGGGACAACTAGGGGCTACACCTTC
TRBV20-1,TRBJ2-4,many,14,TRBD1,CSARGDREEYIQYF,TGCAGTGCTAGAGGGGACAGGGAGGAATACATTCAGTACTTC
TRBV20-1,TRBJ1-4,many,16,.,CSARDSGRGGHTKLFF,TGCAGTGCTAGAGATAGCGGGCGGGGTGGCCATACCAAACTGTTTTTT
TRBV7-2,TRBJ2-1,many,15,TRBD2,CASSLSTSGSNEQFF,TGTGCCAGCAGCCTTAGCACTAGCGGGAGCAATGAGCAGTTCTTC
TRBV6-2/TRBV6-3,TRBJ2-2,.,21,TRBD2,CASSYSPFLAGVGSGTGELFF,TGTGCCAGCAGTTACTCGCCGTTTTTAGCGGGAGTAGGAAGTGGGACCGGGGAGCTGTTTTTT
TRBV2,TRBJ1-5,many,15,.,CASTGSTGGNQPQHF,TGTGCCAGCACAGGAAGCACGGGGGGCAATCAGCCCCAGCATTTT
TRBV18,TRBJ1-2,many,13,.,CASSPSDSRGYTF,TGTGCCAGCTCACCTTCGGACAGCCGAGGCTACACCTTC
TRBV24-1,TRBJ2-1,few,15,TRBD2,CATSDRAGAYNEQFF,TGTGCCACCAGTGACCGAGCGGGGGCCTACAATGAGCAGTTCTTC
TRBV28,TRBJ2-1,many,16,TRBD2,CASSPALAGGRNEQFF,TGTGCCAGCAGCCCCGCACTAGCGGGAGGTCGCAATGAGCAGTTCTTC
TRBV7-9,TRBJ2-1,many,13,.,CASSHRYLDEQFF,TGTGCCAGCAGCCACCGATACTTGGATGAGCAGTTCTTC
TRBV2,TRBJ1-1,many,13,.,CASSTRMNTEAFF,TGTGCCAGCTCGACACGGATGAACACTGAAGCTTTCTTT
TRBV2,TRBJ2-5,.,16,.,CASRGGLSGYAETQYF,TGTGCCAGCAGAGGCGGACTCAGCGGTTACGCCGAGACCCAGTACTTC
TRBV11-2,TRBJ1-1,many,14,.,CASSLGIGYTEAFF,TGTGCCAGCAGCTTAGGAATCGGGTACACTGAAGCTTTCTTT
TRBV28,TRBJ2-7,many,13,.,CASSLGRLYEQYF,TGTGCCAGCAGCTTAGGTAGACTCTACGAGCAGTACTTC
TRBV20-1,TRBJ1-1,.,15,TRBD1,CSAHRRDRLNTEAFF,TGCAGTGCCCACCGCCGGGACAGACTGAACACTGAAGCTTTCTTT
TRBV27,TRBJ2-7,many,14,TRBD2,CASSPGLAVDEQYF,TGTGCCAGCAGTCCGGGACTAGCTGTCGACGAGCAGTACTTC
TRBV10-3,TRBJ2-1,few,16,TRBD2,CAISENRLAVNNEQFF,TGTGCCATCAGTGAGAATAGACTAGCGGTAAACAATGAGCAGTTCTTC
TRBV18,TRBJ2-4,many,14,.,CASSRTEAKNIQYF,TGTGCCAGCTCACGGACAGAAGCCAAAAACATTCAGTACTTC
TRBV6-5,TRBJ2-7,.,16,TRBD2,CASSYSASGGEDEQYF,TGTGCCAGCAGTTACTCGGCCTCGGGAGGAGAGGACGAGCAGTACTTC
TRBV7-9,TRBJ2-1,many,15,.,CASSLRLVRYNEQFF,TGTGCCAGCAGCTTAAGGCTAGTTAGGTACAATGAGCAGTTCTTC
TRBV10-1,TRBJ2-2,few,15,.,CASSDLSSNTGELFF,TGCGCCAGCAGTGATTTAAGCTCAAACACCGGGGAGCTGTTTTTT
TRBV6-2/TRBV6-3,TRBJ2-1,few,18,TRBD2,CASSWWEGGRSSYNEQFF,TGTGCCAGCAGTTGGTGGGAGGGAGGCCGCAGCTCCTACAATGAGCAGTTCTTC
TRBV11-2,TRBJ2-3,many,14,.,CAGQGGIVADTQYF,TGTGCCGGCCAGGGGGGGATAGTAGCAGATACGCAGTATTTT
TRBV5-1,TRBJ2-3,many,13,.,CASSLTATDTQYF,TGCGCCAGCAGCTTGACGGCCACAGATACGCAGTATTTT
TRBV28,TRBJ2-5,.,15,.,CASTELRALWETQYF,TGTGCCAGCACCGAACTACGGGCTCTGTGGGAGACCCAGTACTTC
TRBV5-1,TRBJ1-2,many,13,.,CASSHDRSYGYTF,TGCGCCAGCAGCCACGACCGTAGCTATGGCTACACCTTC
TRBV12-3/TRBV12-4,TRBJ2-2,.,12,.,CASQLNTGELFF,TGTGCCAGTCAATTGAACACCGGGGAGCTGTTTTTT
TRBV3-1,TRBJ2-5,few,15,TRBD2,CASGPGAGDQETQYF,TGTGCCAGCGGCCCGGGAGCGGGAGACCAAGAGACCCAGTACTTC
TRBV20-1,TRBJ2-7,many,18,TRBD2,CSARDGDSGRAFAYEQYF,TGCAGTGCTAGAGATGGGGATAGCGGGAGGGCCTTTGCCTACGAGCAGTACTTC
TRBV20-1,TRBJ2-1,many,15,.,CSAPTSRPNYNEQFF,TGCAGTGCGCCGACAAGTCGTCCAAACTACAATGAGCAGTTCTTC
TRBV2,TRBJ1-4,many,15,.,CASKGRTAPNEKLFF,TGTGCCAGCAAGGGAAGGACAGCTCCCAATGAAAAACTGTTTTTT
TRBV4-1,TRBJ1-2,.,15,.,CASSQVRGPGYGYTF,TGCGCCAGCAGCCAAGTTAGAGGGCCCGGCTATGGCTACACCTTC
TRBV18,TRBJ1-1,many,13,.,CASSPEENTEAFF,TGTGCCAGCTCACCGGAGGAGAACACTGAAGCTTTCTTT
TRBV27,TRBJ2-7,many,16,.,CASSALVDTSRDEQYF,TGTGCCAGCAGCGCTTTGGTGGACACATCGAGGGACGAGCAGTACTTC
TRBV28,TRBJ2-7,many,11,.,CASSHELGQYF,TGTGCCAGCAGTCACGAGTTGGGGCAGTACTTC
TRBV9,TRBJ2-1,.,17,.,CASSVPSGGSSYNEQFF,TGTGCCAGCAGCGTACCTTCCGGCGGTAGCTCCTACAATGAGCAGTTCTTC
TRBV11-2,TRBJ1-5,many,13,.,CASSRGFNQPQHF,TGTGCCAGCAGCCGAGGGTTCAATCAGCCCCAGCATTTT
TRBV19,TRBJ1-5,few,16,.,CASTSGQSYSNQPQHF,TGTGCCAGTACCTCAGGGCAGTCCTATAGCAATCAGCCCCAGCATTTT
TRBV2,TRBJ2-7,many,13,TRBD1,CATKRGLSYEQYF,TGTGCCACCAAAAGGGGGCTTAGCTACGAGCAGTACTTC
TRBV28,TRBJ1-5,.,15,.,CASTFSGNSNQPQHF,TGTGCCAGCACCTTTTCCGGGAATAGCAATCAGCCCCAGCATTTT
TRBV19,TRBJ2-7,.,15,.,CASSIVGRGNYEQYF,TGTGCCAGTAGTATAGTAGGCAGGGGTAACTACGAGCAGTACTTC